Included here is one T cell receptor (beta chain) sequence, with context. The sample originates from a study of blood T cell repertoires in COVID-19. On the study more broadly: T cells, B-cell-depleted T cells, or PBMCs provided the cDNA or gDNA that served as material.

The CDR3 loop spans 17 amino acids. The junction had 19 bases not matched to a gene; V was cut back by 11 bases and J by 6 bases. The germline V gene encodes CDR1 LNHDA and CDR2 SQIVND (reference sequence). Recovered status applied to Cohort 3 donors who had two consecutive negative PCRs. It also applied to those with clearance or with symptom resolution. How the authors handled the data: Reference gene primers were amplified, and this amplification served to estimate nucleated cell counts. The protocol was immunoSEQ multiplex PCR, while the TCRdb copy is restricted to in-frame clones and leaves out a portion. V and J calls and clone size are those listed in that table; D and trimming were worked out from the DNA. The data show about 200,000 clones, roughly 90% seen once.

The sequence was collected from a young woman who had recovered from COVID-19. The chain carries TRBV19 and TRBJ1-5; TRBD1 matches at 10 bases. The sequenced sample consisted of PBMCs or T cells enriched from blood (not recorded which). The CDR3 bases are TGTGCCGGCGGGACAGGGGAGGCCAGGGGAGGAATTCAGCCCCAGCATTTT. This sequence encodes CAGGTGEARGGIQPQHF.